Listed here are 26 T cell receptor beta chains from one sample, sequenced in a study of breast tumors, draining lymph nodes, adjacent tissues. Axillary draining lymph nodes of breast cancer patients supplied the node samples. From the multiplex PCR reads, TCRdb called clonotypes with MiXCR, one entry per CDR3 protein. The table includes some 130,000 distinct CDR3 sequences, around 22% detected once. The sequencing sample was made of axillary lymph node tissue. The receptors were sampled from a female donor with breast cancer. Some clones in this sample may be carry-over from other donors' samples.

There are a few counts of this clonotype. The genes are TRBV19 and TRBJ1-5, with no clear D. CDR1 and CDR2 (germline): LNHDA, SQIVND (reference sequence). This CDR3 is 14 amino acids long. Trimming cost V 3 bases and J 3 bases, with 9 bases left between them. CDR3 coding DNA: TGTGCCAGTAGTATCCCAGAATTCAATCAGCCCCAGCATTTT. Translated: CASSIPEFNQPQHF. The full variable domain, completed using reference TRBV19 and TRBJ1-5, is DGGITQSPKYLFRKEGQNVTLSCEQNLNHDAMYWYRQDPGQGLRLIYYSQIVNDFQKGDIAEGYSVSREKKESFPLTVTSAQKNPTAFYLCASSIPEFNQPQHFGDGTRLSIL.

This clonotype is a singleton in its sample. This may stem from a read error, because a much larger clone lies one nucleotide away. The CDR3 sequence: CASSLDQGRTDTQHF. Written as DNA, the CDR3 is TGTGCCAGCAGCTTAGATCAGGGGAGAACAGATACGCAGCATTTT. This chain connects TRBV11-2 to TRBJ2-3; D perhaps matches TRBD1 (6 bases). TRBJ1-5 explains the end of the DNA better; the J call may be wrong. Germline loops: CDR1 SGHAT, CDR2 FQNNGV. This CDR3 is 15 amino acids long.

A note on this clonotype: A read error may account for a junction end that differs from germline. The V call is TRBV30, the J call TRBJ2-6; possible D gene TRBD1, 5 bases. The germline V gene has CDR1 GTSNPN and CDR2 SVGIG (reference sequence). The CDR3 consists of 16 residues. The DNA of the CDR3 is TGTGCCTGGAGTCCCGGGCTCCTCTCTGGGGCCAACGTCCTGCCTTTC. It translates to CAWSPGLLSGANVLPF.

Many counts were recorded for this clonotype. The chain recombines TRBV20-1 with TRBJ2-3; 7 bases agree with TRBD1. The CDR3 runs to 15 residues. Trimming at V came to 5 bases and at J to 4 bases, leaving 12 bases not matched to a gene. In germline, CDR1 is DFQATT, CDR2 SNEGSKA (reference sequence). The CDR3 nucleotides are TGCAGTGCTCAGAAGAGACAGGGTCAGGCAGATACGCAGTATTTT. Residues: CSAQKRQGQADTQYF.

This clonotype showed up many times. V is TRBV2 and J is TRBJ1-2; a weak D match, TRBD1 (5 bases). V lost 1 base, J lost 3 bases, and 6 bases lay in between. The CDR3 is 13 amino acids. Looked up from germline, CDR1 is SNHLY and CDR2 is FYNNEI. CDR3 amino acids: CASSEGGYYGYTF. The CDR3 DNA reads as TGTGCCAGCAGTGAAGGGGGGTACTATGGCTACACCTTC.

This clonotype was counted many times. This chain connects TRBV7-2 to TRBJ1-5; tentatively, D is TRBD1 (6 bases). Germline V gene sequence: CDR1 SGHTA, CDR2 FQGNSA. Trimming took off 2 bases at V and 7 bases at J, with 12 bases between the two ends. CDR3 length equals 14 residues. The CDR3 bases are TGTGCCAGCAGCTTAAGTTGGGGGGGCCAGCCCCAGCATTTT. It codes for CASSLSWGGQPQHF.

About this clonotype: Since a much larger clone is just one base distant, this may be a read error. The chain links TRBV10-2 to TRBJ2-3; 10 bases line up with TRBD1. The V gene end was trimmed by 6 bases and the J gene end by 5 bases; junction bases not matched to a gene: 14. The CDR3 runs 17 residues. Germline-derived CDR1 and CDR2 are WSHSY and SAAADI. CDR3 loop: CASREYPGTGDRDTQYF. In DNA form, the CDR3 reads TGCGCCAGCAGAGAATACCCCGGGACAGGGGATCGAGATACGCAGTATTTT.

There are many counts of this clonotype. The genes are TRBV30 and TRBJ2-7; 8 nucleotides align to TRBD2. Germline CDR1 and CDR2: GTSNPN and SVGIG (reference sequence). Losses at the gene ends were 0 bases for V and 5 bases for J; bases not matched to a gene: 9. The CDR3 runs 15 residues. The CDR3 spells CAWSVPSGSIHEQYF. In nucleotides, the CDR3 is TGTGCCTGGAGTGTACCAAGCGGGAGTATCCACGAGCAGTACTTC.

This clonotype was counted at least ten times. V and J are TRBV6-6 and TRBJ2-1, with D possibly TRBD1 on 5 matching bases. Germline V gene sequence: CDR1 MNHNY, CDR2 SVGAGI (reference sequence). CDR3 length: 16 residues. Trimming removed 6 bases from V and 1 base from J, with 16 bases in between. The CDR3 DNA follows: TGTGCCAGCAGCCTGGGGCAGGCCTTATCCTACAATGAGCAGTTCTTC. Encoded protein: CASSLGQALSYNEQFF.

Only one count was recorded for this clonotype. The chain recombines TRBV7-9 with TRBJ2-2; TRBD2 is a possible D gene (5 bases). Germline V gene data show CDR1 as SEHNR and CDR2 as FQNEAQ (reference sequence). The CDR3 sequence is 15 residues long. V lost 1 base, J lost 2 bases, and 8 bases lay in between. The CDR3 loop reads CASSLEGANTGELFF. The CDR3 nucleotides read TGTGCCAGCAGCTTAGAGGGAGCCAACACCGGGGAGCTGTTTTTT.

The table lists this clonotype with many counts. The genes are TRBV18 and TRBJ2-7; perhaps TRBD1 as D (6 bases). V dropped 4 bases and J dropped 3 bases, with 10 bases sitting between them. The CDR3 consists of 13 residues. The germline gives CDR1 KGHSH, CDR2 LQKENI. The CDR3 is CASSLLQGYEQYF. In DNA form, the CDR3 reads TGTGCCAGCTCACTACTACAGGGCTACGAGCAGTACTTC.

This clonotype was counted only a few times. V and J are TRBV6-5 and TRBJ1-5; D is possibly TRBD1 (6 bases). This CDR3 spans 13 amino acids. Germline V gene sequence: CDR1 MNHEY, CDR2 SVGAGI. Trimming took 6 bases from V and 7 from J, leaving 13 bases between them. The chain's CDR3 is CASRYDRFQPQHF. The CDR3 region has the DNA TGTGCCAGCAGGTACGACAGGTTCCAGCCCCAGCATTTT.

Ten or more counts support this clonotype. This chain joins TRBV5-1 and TRBJ2-2; D uncertain. CDR1 is SGHRS, CDR2 YFSETQ, per germline. V lost 5 bases and J 5 bases, leaving 7 bases between the germline ends. The CDR3 is 12 residues long. CDR3: CASRPETGELFF. CDR3 sequence (DNA): TGCGCCAGCAGACCAGAAACCGGGGAGCTGTTTTTT.

This clonotype was observed at least ten times. V and J are TRBV28 and TRBJ1-6; TRBD1 matches at 8 bases. The V gene's germline CDR1 is MDHEN and CDR2 SYDVKM. V was pared by 2 bases and J by 3 bases, with 9 bases of the junction left unmatched. The CDR3 is made up of 18 amino acids. CDR3 protein: CASSLPPTGAFYNSPLHF. For the CDR3, the DNA is TGTGCCAGCAGTTTACCTCCGACAGGGGCTTTCTATAATTCACCCCTCCACTTT.

This clonotype occurred many times. The rearrangement links TRBV20-1 to TRBJ2-1; TRBD2 matches 8 bases. Germline V gene data show CDR1 as DFQATT and CDR2 as SNEGSKA (reference sequence). J was trimmed by 7 bases and V by 3 bases; bases with no gene match: 5. The CDR3 extends over 13 amino acids. The CDR3 loop is CSASGRARNEQFF. The DNA for the CDR3 is TGCAGTGCTAGCGGGAGGGCAAGGAATGAGCAGTTCTTC.

This clonotype was detected ten times or more. The chain joins TRBV20-1 to TRBJ2-1, with TRBD2 identical over 15 bases. Losses at the gene ends were 8 bases for V and 6 bases for J; bases not matched to a gene: 11. Germline V gene lookup returns CDR1 DFQATT and CDR2 SNEGSKA (reference sequence). This CDR3 contains 16 residues. The CDR3: CSLRRGTSGRFNEQFF. For the CDR3, the DNA is TGCAGTTTAAGGAGGGGGACTAGCGGGAGGTTCAATGAGCAGTTCTTC.

Many counts were recorded for this clonotype. The chain joins TRBV5-6 to TRBJ2-1, with D tentatively TRBD1 (5 bases). Germline V lookup: CDR1 SGHDT, CDR2 YYEEEE. Deletions cut 1 base from V and 1 base from J, with 9 bases between. This CDR3 is built from 15 residues. In nucleotides, the CDR3 is TGTGCCAGCAGCTTGCCCAAGGGGTCCTACAATGAGCAGTTCTTC. It encodes CASSLPKGSYNEQFF.

This clonotype was seen repeatedly, ten times or more. V usage is TRBV6-1 and J usage is TRBJ2-2, with 7 bases aligning to TRBD1. This CDR3 has 15 amino acids. Germline V gene sequence: CDR1 MNHNS, CDR2 SASEGT. The ends lost 5 bases at V and 5 bases at J; junction bases unmatched: 8. The CDR3 region is CASSSGQSKTGELFF. CDR3 DNA sequence: TGTGCCAGCAGTTCGGGACAGTCTAAAACCGGGGAGCTGTTTTTT.

Worth noting for this clonotype: Since a much larger clone is just one base distant, this may be a read error. The genes are TRBV4-3 and TRBJ2-5; maybe TRBD2 (6 bases). CDR1 is LGHNA, CDR2 YSLEER, per germline. V shed 1 base and J shed 1 base, with 10 bases lying between them. CDR3 length: 15 amino acids. This CDR3 is CASSQGPSVQETQYF. In DNA, the CDR3 is TGCGCCAGCAGCCAAGGTCCTAGCGTCCAAGAGACCCAGTACTTC.

V is TRBV6-5 and J is TRBJ1-1, with D possibly TRBD1 on 5 matching bases. This CDR3 spans 15 amino acids. Trimming stripped 4 bases from V and 0 bases from J, with 12 bases between. The germline V gene encodes CDR1 MNHEY and CDR2 SVGAGI. DNA of the CDR3: TGTGCCAGCAGTTCCCTCGGGACGGTGAACACTGAAGCTTTCTTT. Its protein is CASSSLGTVNTEAFF.

Many counts were recorded for this clonotype. This chain links TRBV20-1 with TRBJ2-1; 11 positions agree with TRBD2. The V gene end was trimmed by 0 bases and the J gene end by 4 bases; junction bases not matched to a gene: 5. CDR3 length: 16 residues. Per germline, CDR1 DFQATT and CDR2 SNEGSKA (reference sequence). CDR3 DNA sequence: TGCAGTGCTAGAGACGATGGACTAGCGGGTTACAATGAGCAGTTCTTC. Encoded protein: CSARDDGLAGYNEQFF.

The sample holds many counts of this clonotype. The J gene is TRBJ2-1, the V gene TRBV7-9; D remains unclear. The germline V gene encodes CDR1 SEHNR and CDR2 FQNEAQ (reference sequence). This CDR3 region has 15 residues. The V gene lost 4 bases and the J gene lost 10 bases, with 20 bases spanning the gap. Here the CDR3 DNA reads TGTGCCAGCAGCTCCCCCCCCCCGAAGGCGTACGAGCAGTTCTTC. Its translation is CASSSPPPKAYEQFF.

The table lists this clonotype with many counts. V usage is TRBV24-1 and J usage is TRBJ2-1; no reliable D call. CDR3 length: 16 amino acids. Germline-derived CDR1 and CDR2 are KGHDR and SFDVKD. V was clipped by 1 base and J by 0 bases, with 9 bases between them. The CDR3: CATSDFGKSSYNEQFF. For the CDR3, the DNA is TGTGCCACCAGTGATTTTGGGAAGAGCTCCTACAATGAGCAGTTCTTC.

Many counts were recorded for this clonotype. The genes are TRBV6-1 and TRBJ1-6; 9 nucleotides align to TRBD1. The CDR3 covers 15 residues. With 4 bases clipped from V and 9 bases from J, the junction kept 7 bases outside the gene matches. In germline, CDR1 is MNHNS, CDR2 SASEGT. DNA of the CDR3: TGTGCCAGCAGTGGGTCGACAGGGGGAGGTTCACCCCTCCACTTT. This sequence encodes CASSGSTGGGSPLHF.

This clonotype was observed many times. The chain links TRBV7-7 to TRBJ2-1, with D unresolved. Germline V gene data show CDR1 as SSHAT and CDR2 as FNYEAQ (reference sequence). Between the trimmed V and J ends, which lost 5 bases and 7 bases, there was a span of 12 bases. This CDR3 has 13 residues. CDR3 bases: TGTGCCAGCAGCCCCCTTAGACGGAATGAGCAGTTCTTC. Residues: CASSPLRRNEQFF. Full variable domain (rest looked up from reference TRBV7-7 and TRBJ2-1): GAGVSQSPRYKVTKRGQDVTLRCDPISSHATLYWYQQALGQGPEFLTYFNYEAQPDKSGLPSDRFSAERPEGSISTLTIQRTEQRDSAMYRCASSPLRRNEQFFGPGTRLTVL.

This clonotype was observed at least ten times. The CDR3 loop reads CASSDRGYEQYF. CDR3 DNA sequence: TGTGCCAGCAGTGACAGGGGGTATGAGCAGTACTTC. The rearrangement links TRBV5-8 to TRBJ2-7, with 9 bases that match TRBD1. This CDR3 spans 12 amino acids. V was clipped by 5 bases and J by 7 bases; unmatched bases: 4. Germline loops: CDR1 SGHTS, CDR2 YDEGEE.